This T cell receptor beta chain was sequenced for a study of blood T cell repertoires in COVID-19. Across the study: Acute-phase and convalescent COVID-19 samples originated in the United States, Italy and Spain. The cDNA or gDNA used as material had been derived from T cells, B-cell-depleted T cells, or PBMCs.

V gave up 2 bases and J gave up 5 bases, with 14 bases separating them. CDR1 and CDR2 (germline): SGHRS, YFSETQ. The CDR3 has 16 residues. Authors' methods: Cell counts per sample came from amplifying reference gene primers. Repertoires were generated with immunoSEQ multiplex PCR, while TCRdb's copy carries only in-frame clones and drops some. V and J calls and clone size are given by that table; D and trimming were obtained from the DNA. The repertoire holds about 260,000 clones, with 80% to 90% as singletons. This chain links TRBV5-1 with TRBJ1-6, with D perhaps matching TRBD1 (5 bases). Material: peripheral blood. This TCR was recovered from a woman between 40 and 50 years old with acute or convalescent COVID-19. CDR3 DNA: TGCGCCAGCAGCTTCGGCCTTCTGACAGATAATTCACCCCTCCACTTT. It yields the protein CASSFGLLTDNSPLHF.